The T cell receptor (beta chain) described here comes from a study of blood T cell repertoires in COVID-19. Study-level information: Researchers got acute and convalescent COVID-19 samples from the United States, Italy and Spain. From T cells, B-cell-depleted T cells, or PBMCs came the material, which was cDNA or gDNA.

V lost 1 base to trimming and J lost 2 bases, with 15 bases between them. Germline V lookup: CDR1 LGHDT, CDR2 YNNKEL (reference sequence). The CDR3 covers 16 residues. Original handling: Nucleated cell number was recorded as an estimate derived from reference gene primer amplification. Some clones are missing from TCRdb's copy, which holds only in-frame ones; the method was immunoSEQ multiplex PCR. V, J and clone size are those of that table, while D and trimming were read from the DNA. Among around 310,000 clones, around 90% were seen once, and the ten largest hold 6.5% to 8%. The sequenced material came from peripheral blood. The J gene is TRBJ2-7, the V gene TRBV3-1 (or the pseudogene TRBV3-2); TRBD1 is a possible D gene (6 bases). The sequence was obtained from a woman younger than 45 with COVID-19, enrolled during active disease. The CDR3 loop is CASSQGSGQLAYEQYF. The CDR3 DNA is TGTGCCAGCAGCCAAGGTTCAGGACAGCTAGCCTACGAGCAGTACTTC.